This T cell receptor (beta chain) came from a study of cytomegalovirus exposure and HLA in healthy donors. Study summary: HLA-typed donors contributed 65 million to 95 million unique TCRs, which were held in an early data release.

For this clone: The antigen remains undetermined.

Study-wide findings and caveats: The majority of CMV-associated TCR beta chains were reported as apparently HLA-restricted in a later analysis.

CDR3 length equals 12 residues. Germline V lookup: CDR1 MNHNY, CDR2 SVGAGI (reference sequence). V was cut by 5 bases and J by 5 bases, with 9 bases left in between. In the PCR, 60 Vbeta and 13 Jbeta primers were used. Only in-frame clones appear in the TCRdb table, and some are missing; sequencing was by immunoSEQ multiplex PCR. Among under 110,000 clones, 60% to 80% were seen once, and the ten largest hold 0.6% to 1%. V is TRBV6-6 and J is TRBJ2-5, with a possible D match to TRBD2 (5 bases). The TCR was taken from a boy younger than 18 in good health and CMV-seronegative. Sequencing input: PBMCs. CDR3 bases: TGTGCCAGCAGTAATTCGGGGGAGACCCAGTACTTC. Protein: CASSNSGETQYF.